The next 26 T cell receptor beta chains were all read from a single sample in a study of PD-1 blockade in classical Hodgkin lymphoma. Indicated time point: cycle 4 day 1 (C4D1), after five to seven weeks of nivolumab. Brentuximab vedotin exposure varied, and every patient relapsed after autologous stem cell transplantation. This table comes from immunoSEQ multiplex PCR, and its TCRdb copy is limited to in-frame clones, with some not included. The sample has around 90,000 clones; roughly 73% are singletons. The source was peripheral blood mononuclear cells (PBMCs), collected before the fourth cycle of nivolumab. Every receptor here comes from a human donor with classical Hodgkin lymphoma.

Only a few counts were recorded for this clone. The gene calls are TRBV18 and TRBJ2-2, with TRBD1 matching over 7 bases. The CDR3 has 15 amino acids. The germline V gene encodes CDR1 KGHSH and CDR2 LQKENI. J lost 3 bases, V lost 1 base, and 2 bases had no gene match. As DNA, the CDR3 is TGTGCCAGCTCACCACAGGGGGCCGACACCGGGGAGCTGTTTTTT. Its translation is CASSPQGADTGELFF. The whole variable domain, remainder taken from reference TRBV18 and TRBJ2-2, is NAGVMQNPRHLVRRRGQEARLRCSPMKGHSHVYWYRQLPEEGLKFMVYLQKENIIDESGMPKERFSAEFPKEGPSILRIQQVVRGDSAAYFCASSPQGADTGELFFGEGSRLTVL.

The chain uses TRBV15 and TRBJ2-3, with D unclear. Germline V gene data show CDR1 as LNHNV and CDR2 as YYDKDF (reference sequence). The germline V and J ends were trimmed by 0 bases and 10 bases, with 5 bases remaining between them. This CDR3 contains 11 residues. CDR3 residues: CATSREGSQYF. As DNA, the CDR3 is TGTGCCACCAGCAGAGAGGGATCGCAGTATTTT.

The chain carries TRBV2 and TRBJ1-1; TRBD1 agrees at 7 bases. In germline, CDR1 is SNHLY, CDR2 FYNNEI. CDR3 length: 14 amino acids. V gave up 5 bases and J gave up 3 bases; unmatched junction bases: 6. This CDR3 reads CASSRQGPHTEAFF. CDR3 coding DNA: TGTGCCAGCAGTAGACAGGGACCTCACACTGAAGCTTTCTTT.

The chain links TRBV6-5 to TRBJ2-3, with D possibly being TRBD2 (7 bases). This CDR3 comprises 16 residues. V lost 0 bases to trimming and J lost 0 bases, with 10 bases between them. Per the germline V gene, CDR1 is MNHEY and CDR2 is SVGAGI. The CDR3 DNA is TGTGCCAGCAGTTACTCGACGGGGGGCAGCACAGATACGCAGTATTTT. It yields the protein CASSYSTGGSTDTQYF.

The V gene is TRBV30, the J gene TRBJ1-5, with 7 bases lining up with TRBD1. J gave up 3 bases and V 1 base, and 9 bases lay outside the gene matches. The germline CDR1 and CDR2 sequences are GTSNPN and SVGIG (reference sequence). The CDR3 runs to 16 residues. The CDR3 loop reads CAWSAPRGAVNQPQHF. In DNA, the CDR3 is TGTGCCTGGAGTGCCCCCAGGGGGGCCGTCAATCAGCCCCAGCATTTT.

This clone showed up just once. J is TRBJ1-4 and V is TRBV5-6, with a possible D match to TRBD1 (5 bases). The ends were cut back, 5 bases at V and 7 bases at J, with 15 bases in the middle. The CDR3 extends over 14 amino acids. Germline-derived CDR1 and CDR2 are SGHDT and YYEEEE. The CDR3 sequence is CASSAAPGGEKLFF. CDR3 DNA: TGTGCCAGCAGTGCGGCCCCGGGGGGTGAAAAACTGTTTTTT.

The chain recombines TRBV6-6 with TRBJ2-1; D not certain. The CDR3 is made up of 11 amino acids. Germline CDR1 MNHNY, CDR2 SVGAGI (reference sequence). V was cut by 7 bases and J by 3 bases, with 4 bases left in between. This CDR3 reads CASTIYNEQFF. CDR3 DNA sequence: TGTGCCAGCACTATCTACAATGAGCAGTTCTTC.

The chain has TRBV4-1 and TRBJ2-5; tentatively, D is TRBD1 (6 bases). The germline V gene has CDR1 MGHRA and CDR2 YSYEKL. V was pared by 3 bases and J by 1 base, with 15 bases between. This CDR3 is 16 amino acids long. The CDR3 loop reads CASSHYRAERQETQYF. Written as DNA, the CDR3 is TGCGCCAGCAGCCACTACAGGGCCGAACGCCAAGAGACCCAGTACTTC.

The J gene is TRBJ1-1, the V gene TRBV6-5; no clear D. The germline V gene encodes CDR1 MNHEY and CDR2 SVGAGI. V was cut by 5 bases and J by 5 bases, with 15 bases left in between. CDR3 length: 14 amino acids. CDR3 in amino acids: CASSPITPPTEAFF. The CDR3 bases are TGTGCCAGCAGTCCGATCACGCCTCCGACTGAAGCTTTCTTT.

The V gene is TRBV5-1, the J gene TRBJ2-6, with D uncertain. The CDR3 extends over 16 amino acids. The V gene's germline CDR1 is SGHRS and CDR2 YFSETQ. Trimming stripped 0 bases from V and 0 bases from J, with 7 bases between. Written as DNA, the CDR3 is TGCGCCAGCAGCTTGGATACGGTCTCTGGGGCCAACGTCCTGACTTTC. Protein product: CASSLDTVSGANVLTF.

The chain uses TRBV5-4 and TRBJ2-7, with a tentative D call TRBD2 (5 bases). Germline CDR1 is SGHNT and CDR2 is YYREEE (reference sequence). V gave up 3 bases and J gave up 4 bases, with 14 bases separating them. The CDR3 is 14 amino acids. The CDR3 region is CASSSRGRAYEQYF. DNA for the CDR3: TGTGCCAGCAGCTCGAGAGGGCGGGCTTACGAGCAGTACTTC. The full variable domain, in which reference TRBV5-4 and TRBJ2-7 provide the parts outside the CDR3, is ETGVTQSPTHLIKTRGQQVTLRCSSQSGHNTVSWYQQALGQGPQFIFQYYREEENGRGNFPPRFSGLQFPNYSSELNVNALELDDSALYLCASSSRGRAYEQYFGPGTRLTVT.

This clone was seen once. The V call is TRBV6-5, the J call TRBJ2-3; 10 positions match TRBD1. Per the germline V gene, CDR1 is MNHEY and CDR2 is SVGAGI. The CDR3 has 14 amino acids. Losses at the gene ends were 6 bases for V and 4 bases for J; bases not matched to a gene: 4. CDR3 sequence (DNA): TGTGCCAGCAGAATGACAGGGGGCTCAGATACGCAGTATTTT. Its translation is CASRMTGGSDTQYF.

This clone appeared a single time. A read error may account for a junction end that differs from germline. In DNA, the CDR3 is TGTGCCAGCAGCGTGGACAGCCAGGTGAATCGGCCCCAGCATTTT. Its protein product is CASSVDSQVNRPQHF. The V and J genes are TRBV5-5 and TRBJ1-5, with D possibly TRBD1 on 6 matching bases. Germline V CDR1 and CDR2: SGHKS, YYEKEE (reference sequence). This CDR3 is built from 15 residues.

In its sample, this clone was seen a few times. This chain's CDR3 is CASSVDGYGYTF. The CDR3 DNA reads TGTGCCAGCAGCGTCGACGGCTATGGCTACACCTTC. The chain carries TRBV28 and TRBJ1-2; D is unresolved. Germline V lookup: CDR1 MDHEN, CDR2 SYDVKM. The CDR3 has 12 residues. Trimming removed 6 bases from V and 4 bases from J, with 9 bases in between.

The CDR3 DNA reads as TGTGCCAGCAGCGTAGCGACTAGCGTTGCTAATGAGCAGTTCTTC. Translating it yields CASSVATSVANEQFF. This chain uses TRBV9 with TRBJ2-1, with 8 positions matching TRBD2. The trim removed 0 bases at V and 7 bases at J, leaving 6 bases unmatched. The germline CDR1 and CDR2 sequences are SGDLS and YYNGEE. This CDR3 comprises 15 residues.

This chain connects TRBV27 to TRBJ2-1; unclear D gene. Germline V CDR1 and CDR2: MNHEY, SMNVEV (reference sequence). The CDR3 has 17 amino acids. Trimming removed 7 bases from V and 6 bases from J, with 25 bases in between. The CDR3 DNA sequence: TGTGCCAGCACCAGAAACTATGGCCCTACGGAAGGCAATGAGCAGTTCTTC. Residues: CASTRNYGPTEGNEQFF.

The rearrangement uses TRBV5-5 and TRBJ1-2, with D unresolved. This CDR3 comprises 13 residues. CDR1 is SGHKS, CDR2 YYEKEE, per germline (reference sequence). Between the trimmed V and J ends, which lost 1 base and 7 bases, there was a span of 11 bases. The CDR3 DNA is TGTGCCAGCAGCTTGTCGTTCCAGGCTGGCTACACCTTC. As protein: CASSLSFQAGYTF.

This clone was seen only a few times. The chain has TRBV2 and TRBJ1-1; D gene unclear. V was clipped by 8 bases and J by 4 bases, with 20 bases between them. CDR3 size: 15 residues. The germline CDR1 and CDR2 sequences are SNHLY and FYNNEI. CDR3 bases: TGTGCCAGCGCTCGCAGACGGGGTCTCGGCACTGAAGCTTTCTTT. Protein sequence: CASARRRGLGTEAFF.

The chain employs TRBV29-1 and TRBJ1-2; 10 bases agree with TRBD1. Germline V gives CDR1 SQVTM, CDR2 ANQGSEA. CDR3 size: 14 residues. Trimming cost V 4 bases and J 4 bases; bases outside gene matches: 6. CDR3 sequence reads: CSVAVTGGGYGYTF. CDR3 nucleotide sequence: TGCAGCGTTGCGGTGACAGGGGGCGGCTATGGCTACACCTTC.

The V call is TRBV10-3, the J call TRBJ1-2; D might be TRBD1 (6 bases). Germline values: CDR1 ENHRY, CDR2 SYGVKD. With 0 bases removed from V and 8 bases from J, the gap between germline ends came to 19 bases. The CDR3 is made up of 16 amino acids. CDR3 sequence (DNA): TGTGCCATCAGTGAGTCCGCCAACAGGGCCCCCTGGGGCTACACCTTC. Its protein is CAISESANRAPWGYTF.

The rearrangement links TRBV5-4 to TRBJ1-2; TRBD1 matches 8 bases. Germline trimming cut 4 bases from V and 4 bases from J; bases unmatched to any gene: 9. The germline gives CDR1 SGHNT, CDR2 YYREEE (reference sequence). The CDR3 extends over 15 amino acids. CDR3 DNA sequence: TGTGCCAGCAGCGCCCGGACAGGGACGGTCTATGGCTACACCTTC. The encoded protein is CASSARTGTVYGYTF.

This chain connects TRBV19 to TRBJ2-2; 8 bases agree with TRBD1. The CDR3 extends over 16 amino acids. In germline, CDR1 is LNHDA, CDR2 SQIVND (reference sequence). Unmatched junction bases numbered 8, after V lost 4 bases and J lost 4 bases. The CDR3 DNA reads TGTGCCAGTAGTAAATCAGGACAGGGACTCACCGGGGAGCTGTTTTTT. Its protein product is CASSKSGQGLTGELFF.

The V and J genes are TRBV6-4 and TRBJ1-2; 9 bases match TRBD1. Germline V CDR1 and CDR2: MRHNA, SNTAGT. V was clipped by 6 bases and J by 4 bases; unmatched bases: 9. The CDR3 has 15 amino acids. In DNA form, the CDR3 reads TGTGCCAGCAGAGCGAACAGGGGGCCCCTCTATGGCTACACCTTC. It specifies CASRANRGPLYGYTF.

The rearrangement links TRBV10-3 to TRBJ1-2; D remains unclear. This CDR3 has 12 residues. V dropped 6 bases and J dropped 4 bases, with 9 bases sitting between them. Germline-derived CDR1 and CDR2 are ENHRY and SYGVKD. The CDR3 coding sequence is TGTGCCATCAGCCCCGACACCTATGGCTACACCTTC. Residues: CAISPDTYGYTF.

The chain combines TRBV6-1 with TRBJ1-2; D may be TRBD1 (5 bases). V lost 6 bases, J lost 4 bases, and 6 bases lay in between. The CDR3 consists of 11 residues. The V gene's germline CDR1 is MNHNS and CDR2 SASEGT. The CDR3 DNA reads as TGTGCCAGCAGGGACATCTATGGCTACACCTTC. This codes for CASRDIYGYTF.

The chain uses TRBV10-3 and TRBJ2-7; no reliable D call. The CDR3 covers 14 residues. Trimming took 0 bases from V and 2 from J, leaving 8 bases between them. Germline V CDR1 and CDR2: ENHRY, SYGVKD. This CDR3 is CAISESERTYEQYF. CDR3 DNA sequence: TGTGCCATCAGTGAGTCTGAAAGGACCTACGAGCAGTACTTC.